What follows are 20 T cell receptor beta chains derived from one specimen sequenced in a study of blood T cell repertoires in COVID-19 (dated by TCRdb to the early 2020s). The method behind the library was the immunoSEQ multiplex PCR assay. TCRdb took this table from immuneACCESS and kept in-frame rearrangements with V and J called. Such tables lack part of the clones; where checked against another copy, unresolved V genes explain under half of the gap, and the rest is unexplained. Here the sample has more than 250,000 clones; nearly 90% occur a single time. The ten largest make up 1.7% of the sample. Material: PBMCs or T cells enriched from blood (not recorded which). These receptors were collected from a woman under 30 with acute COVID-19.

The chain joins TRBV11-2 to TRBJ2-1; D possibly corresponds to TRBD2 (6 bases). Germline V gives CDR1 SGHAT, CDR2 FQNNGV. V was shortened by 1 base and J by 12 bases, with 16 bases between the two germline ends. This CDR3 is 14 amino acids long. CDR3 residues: CASSLVRLGDAQFF. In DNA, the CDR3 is TGTGCCAGCAGCTTAGTTCGACTAGGGGATGCGCAGTTCTTC.

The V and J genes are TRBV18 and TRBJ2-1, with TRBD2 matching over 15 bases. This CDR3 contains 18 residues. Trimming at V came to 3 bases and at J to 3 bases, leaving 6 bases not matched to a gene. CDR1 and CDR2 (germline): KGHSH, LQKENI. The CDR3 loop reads CASSPGLAGGPRYNEQFF. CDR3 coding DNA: TGTGCCAGCTCACCCGGACTAGCGGGAGGGCCTCGCTACAATGAGCAGTTCTTC. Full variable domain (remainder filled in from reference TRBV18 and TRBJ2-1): NAGVMQNPRHLVRRRGQEARLRCSPMKGHSHVYWYRQLPEEGLKFMVYLQKENIIDESGMPKERFSAEFPKEGPSILRIQQVVRGDSAAYFCASSPGLAGGPRYNEQFFGPGTRLTVL.

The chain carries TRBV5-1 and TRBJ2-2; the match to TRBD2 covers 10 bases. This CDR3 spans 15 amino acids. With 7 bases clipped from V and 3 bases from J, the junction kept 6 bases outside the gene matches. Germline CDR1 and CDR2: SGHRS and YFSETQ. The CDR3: CASGASGSDTGELFF. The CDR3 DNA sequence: TGCGCCAGCGGGGCTAGCGGGAGTGACACCGGGGAGCTGTTTTTT. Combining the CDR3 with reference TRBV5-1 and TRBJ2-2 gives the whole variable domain KAGVTQTPRYLIKTRGQQVTLSCSPISGHRSVSWYQQTPGQGLQFLFEYFSETQRNKGNFPGRFSGRQFSNSRSEMNVSTLELGDSALYLCASGASGSDTGELFFGEGSRLTVL.

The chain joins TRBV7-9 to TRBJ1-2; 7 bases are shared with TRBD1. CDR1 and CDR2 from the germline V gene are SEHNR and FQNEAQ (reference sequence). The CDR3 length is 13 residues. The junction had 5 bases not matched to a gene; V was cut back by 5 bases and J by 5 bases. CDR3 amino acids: CASSEGQTYGYTF. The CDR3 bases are TGTGCCAGCAGCGAGGGACAGACATATGGCTACACCTTC.

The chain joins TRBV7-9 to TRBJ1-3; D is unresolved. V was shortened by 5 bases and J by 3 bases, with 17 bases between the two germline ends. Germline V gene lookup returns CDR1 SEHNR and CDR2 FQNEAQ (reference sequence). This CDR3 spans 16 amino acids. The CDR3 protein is CASSLLGGQVGNTIYF. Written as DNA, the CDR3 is TGTGCCAGCAGCCTTTTAGGTGGCCAGGTTGGAAACACCATATATTTT.

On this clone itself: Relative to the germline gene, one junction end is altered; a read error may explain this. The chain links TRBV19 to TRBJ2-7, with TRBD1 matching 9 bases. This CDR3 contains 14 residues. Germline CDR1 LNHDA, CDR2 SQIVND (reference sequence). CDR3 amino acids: CATSPGTGLYEQYF. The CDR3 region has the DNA TGTGCCACTAGTCCCGGGACAGGGCTCTACGAGCAGTACTTC.

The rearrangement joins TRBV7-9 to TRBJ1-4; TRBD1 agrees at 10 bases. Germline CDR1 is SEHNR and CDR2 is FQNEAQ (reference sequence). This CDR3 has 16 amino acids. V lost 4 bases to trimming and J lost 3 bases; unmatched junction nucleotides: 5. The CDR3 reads CASSSGTGEPNEKLFF. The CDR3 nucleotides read TGTGCCAGCAGCTCGGGGACAGGGGAGCCTAATGAAAAACTGTTTTTT.

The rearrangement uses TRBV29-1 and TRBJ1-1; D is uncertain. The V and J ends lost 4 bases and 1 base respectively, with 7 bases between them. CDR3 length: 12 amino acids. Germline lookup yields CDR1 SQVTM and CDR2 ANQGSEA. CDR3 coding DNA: TGCAGCGTTGCGCGGCCGAACACTGAAGCTTTCTTT. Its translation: CSVARPNTEAFF.

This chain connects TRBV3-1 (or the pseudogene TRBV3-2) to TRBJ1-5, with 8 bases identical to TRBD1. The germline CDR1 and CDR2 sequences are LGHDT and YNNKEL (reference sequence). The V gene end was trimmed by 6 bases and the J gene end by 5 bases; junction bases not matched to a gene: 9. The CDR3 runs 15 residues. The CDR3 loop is CASSKAGQGDQPQHF. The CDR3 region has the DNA TGTGCCAGCAGTAAAGCAGGACAGGGTGATCAGCCCCAGCATTTT.

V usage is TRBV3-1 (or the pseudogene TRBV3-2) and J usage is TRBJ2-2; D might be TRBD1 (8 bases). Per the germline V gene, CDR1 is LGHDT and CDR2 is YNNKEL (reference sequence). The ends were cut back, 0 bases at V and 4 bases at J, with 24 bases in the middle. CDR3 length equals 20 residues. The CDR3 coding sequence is TGTGCCAGCAGCCAAGATCAGGGGGGGGTAGACAGGGGCAGCACCGGGGAGCTGTTTTTT. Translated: CASSQDQGGVDRGSTGELFF.

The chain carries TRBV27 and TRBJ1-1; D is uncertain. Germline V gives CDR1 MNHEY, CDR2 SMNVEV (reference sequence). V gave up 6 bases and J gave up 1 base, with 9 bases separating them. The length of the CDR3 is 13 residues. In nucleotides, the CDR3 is TGTGCCAGCAGCTATACAGCGAACACTGAAGCTTTCTTT. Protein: CASSYTANTEAFF.

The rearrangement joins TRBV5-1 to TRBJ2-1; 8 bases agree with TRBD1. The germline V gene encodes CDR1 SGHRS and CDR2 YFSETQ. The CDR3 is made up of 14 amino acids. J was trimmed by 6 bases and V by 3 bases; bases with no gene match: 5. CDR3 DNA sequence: TGCGCCAGCAGCTCAGCACAGGGGGGCAATGAGCAGTTCTTC. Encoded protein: CASSSAQGGNEQFF.

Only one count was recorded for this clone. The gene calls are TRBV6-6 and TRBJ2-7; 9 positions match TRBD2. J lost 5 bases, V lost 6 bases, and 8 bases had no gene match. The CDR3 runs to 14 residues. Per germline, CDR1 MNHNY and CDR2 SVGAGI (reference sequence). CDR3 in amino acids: CASRSLAGVHEQYF. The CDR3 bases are TGTGCCAGCAGATCCTTAGCGGGAGTACACGAGCAGTACTTC.

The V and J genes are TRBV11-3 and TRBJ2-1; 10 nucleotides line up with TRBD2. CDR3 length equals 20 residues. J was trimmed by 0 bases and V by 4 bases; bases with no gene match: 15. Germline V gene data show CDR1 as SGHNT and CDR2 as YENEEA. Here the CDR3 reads CASSSGYSGRAGSSYNEQFF. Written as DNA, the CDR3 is TGTGCCAGCAGCTCAGGATACAGCGGGAGGGCCGGGAGCTCCTACAATGAGCAGTTCTTC.

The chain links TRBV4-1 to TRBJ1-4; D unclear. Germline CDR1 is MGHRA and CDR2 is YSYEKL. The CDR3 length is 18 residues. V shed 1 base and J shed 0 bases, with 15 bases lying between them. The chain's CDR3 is CASSQVLSGGATNEKLFF. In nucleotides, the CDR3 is TGCGCCAGCAGCCAAGTCCTCAGTGGAGGCGCAACTAATGAAAAACTGTTTTTT.

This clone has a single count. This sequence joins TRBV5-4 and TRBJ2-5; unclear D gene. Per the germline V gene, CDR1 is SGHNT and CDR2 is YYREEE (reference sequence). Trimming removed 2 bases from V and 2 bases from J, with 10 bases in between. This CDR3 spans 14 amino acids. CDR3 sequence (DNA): TGTGCCAGCAGCTTTACCCAGAATCAAGAGACCCAGTACTTC. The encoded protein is CASSFTQNQETQYF.

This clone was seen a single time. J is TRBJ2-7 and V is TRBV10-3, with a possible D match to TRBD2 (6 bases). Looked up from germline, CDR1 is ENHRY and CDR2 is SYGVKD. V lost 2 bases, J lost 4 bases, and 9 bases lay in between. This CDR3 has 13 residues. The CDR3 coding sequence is TGTGCCATCAGTGAGAGCGGGCGGTACGAGCAGTACTTC. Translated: CAISESGRYEQYF.

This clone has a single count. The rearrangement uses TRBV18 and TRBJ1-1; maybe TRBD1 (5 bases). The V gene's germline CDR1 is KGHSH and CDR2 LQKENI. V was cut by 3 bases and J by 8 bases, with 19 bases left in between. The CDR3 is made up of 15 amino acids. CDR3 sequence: CASSPMTVITDEAFF. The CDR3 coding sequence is TGTGCCAGCTCACCTATGACAGTGATCACCGACGAAGCTTTCTTT.

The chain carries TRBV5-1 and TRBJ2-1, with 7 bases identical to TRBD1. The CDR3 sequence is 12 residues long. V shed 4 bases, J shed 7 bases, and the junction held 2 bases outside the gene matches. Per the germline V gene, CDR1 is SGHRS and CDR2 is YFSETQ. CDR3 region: CASSQGVNEQFF. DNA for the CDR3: TGCGCCAGCAGCCAGGGGGTGAATGAGCAGTTCTTC.

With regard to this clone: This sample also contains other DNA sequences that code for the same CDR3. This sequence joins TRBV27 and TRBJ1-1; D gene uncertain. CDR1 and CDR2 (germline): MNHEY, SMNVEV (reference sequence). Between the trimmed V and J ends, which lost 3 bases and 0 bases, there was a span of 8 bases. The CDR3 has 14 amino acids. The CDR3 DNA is TGTGCCAGCAGTTTGGGCCAGATGAACACTGAAGCTTTCTTT. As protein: CASSLGQMNTEAFF.